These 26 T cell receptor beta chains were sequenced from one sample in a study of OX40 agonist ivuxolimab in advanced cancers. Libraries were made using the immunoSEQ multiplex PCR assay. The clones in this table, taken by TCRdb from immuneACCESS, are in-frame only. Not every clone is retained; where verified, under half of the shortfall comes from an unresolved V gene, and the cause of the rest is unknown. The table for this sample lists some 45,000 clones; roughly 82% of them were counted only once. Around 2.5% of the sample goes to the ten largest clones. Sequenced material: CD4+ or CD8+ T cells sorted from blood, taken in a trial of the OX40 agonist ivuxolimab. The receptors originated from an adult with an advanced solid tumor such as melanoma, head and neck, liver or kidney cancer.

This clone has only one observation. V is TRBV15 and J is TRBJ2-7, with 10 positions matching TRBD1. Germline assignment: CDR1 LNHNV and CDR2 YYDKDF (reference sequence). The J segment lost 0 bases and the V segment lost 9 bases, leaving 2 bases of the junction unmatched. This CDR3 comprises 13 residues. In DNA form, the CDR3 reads TGTGCCACTGGACAGGGGGGCTCCTACGAGCAGTACTTC. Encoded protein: CATGQGGSYEQYF. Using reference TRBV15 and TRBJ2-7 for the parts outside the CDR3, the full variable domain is DAMVIQNPRYQVTQFGKPVTLSCSQTLNHNVMYWYQQKSSQAPKLLFHYYDKDFNNEADTPDNFQSRRPNTSFCFLDIRSPGLGDTAMYLCATGQGGSYEQYFGPGTRLTVT.

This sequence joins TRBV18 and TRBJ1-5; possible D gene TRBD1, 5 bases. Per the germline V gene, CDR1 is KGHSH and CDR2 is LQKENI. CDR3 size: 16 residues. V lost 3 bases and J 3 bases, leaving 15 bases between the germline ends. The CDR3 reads CASSPAAGLNNQPQHF. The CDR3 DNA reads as TGTGCCAGCTCACCCGCGGCAGGGTTGAACAATCAGCCCCAGCATTTT.

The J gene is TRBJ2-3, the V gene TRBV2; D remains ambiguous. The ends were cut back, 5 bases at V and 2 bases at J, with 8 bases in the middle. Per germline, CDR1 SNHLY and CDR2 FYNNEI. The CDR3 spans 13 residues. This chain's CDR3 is CASSLLLTDTQYF. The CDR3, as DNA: TGTGCCAGCAGTCTACTCCTCACAGATACGCAGTATTTT.

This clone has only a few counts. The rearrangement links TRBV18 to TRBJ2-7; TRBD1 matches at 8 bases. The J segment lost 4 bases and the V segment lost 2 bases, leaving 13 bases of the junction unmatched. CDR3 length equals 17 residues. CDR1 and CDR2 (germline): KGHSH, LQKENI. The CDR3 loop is CASSPNTGQGRSYEQYF. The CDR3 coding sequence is TGTGCCAGCTCACCAAACACCGGACAGGGTAGAAGTTACGAGCAGTACTTC.

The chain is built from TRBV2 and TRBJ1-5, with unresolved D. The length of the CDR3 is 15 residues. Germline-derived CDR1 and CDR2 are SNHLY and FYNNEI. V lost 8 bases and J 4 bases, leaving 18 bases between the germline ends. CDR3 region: CASSPDTQANQPQHF. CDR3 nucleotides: TGTGCCAGCTCGCCCGACACCCAGGCAAATCAGCCCCAGCATTTT.

CDR3: CASSGDRGQGAQHF. The DNA for the CDR3 is TGTGCCAGCAGTGGGGACAGGGGCCAAGGGGCCCAGCATTTT. J is TRBJ1-5 and V is TRBV6-1, with 10 bases lining up with TRBD1. V lost 4 bases, J lost 11 bases, and 8 bases stayed unmatched. The CDR3 covers 14 residues. In germline, CDR1 is MNHNS, CDR2 SASEGT.

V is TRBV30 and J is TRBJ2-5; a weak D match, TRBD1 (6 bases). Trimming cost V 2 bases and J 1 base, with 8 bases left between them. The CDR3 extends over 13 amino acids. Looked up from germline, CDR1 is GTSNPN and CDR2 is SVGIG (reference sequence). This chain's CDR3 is CAWSNRAQETQYF. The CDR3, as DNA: TGTGCCTGGAGTAACAGGGCCCAAGAGACCCAGTACTTC. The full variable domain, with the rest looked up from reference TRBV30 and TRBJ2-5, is SQTIHQWPATLVQPVGSPLSLECTVEGTSNPNLYWYRQAAGRGLQLLFYSVGIGQISSEVPQNLSASRPQDRQFILSSKKLLLSDSGFYLCAWSNRAQETQYFGPGTRLLVL.

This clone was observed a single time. CDR3 nucleotide sequence: TGCGCCAGCAGCTTGGGGCGTGCAATGGACACTGAAGCTTTCTTT. This sequence encodes CASSLGRAMDTEAFF. V is TRBV5-1 and J is TRBJ1-1; D is undetermined. The CDR3 runs 15 residues. Germline V gives CDR1 SGHRS, CDR2 YFSETQ. V was cut by 0 bases and J by 3 bases, with 12 bases left in between.

The CDR3 protein is CASSQVQGQDYGYTF. The CDR3 DNA reads TGCGCCAGCAGCCAAGTACAGGGACAGGACTATGGCTACACCTTC. This chain connects TRBV4-1 to TRBJ1-2; TRBD1 aligns across 8 bases. Germline-derived CDR1 and CDR2 are MGHRA and YSYEKL. The length of the CDR3 is 15 residues. Germline trimming cut 1 base from V and 3 bases from J; bases unmatched to any gene: 4.

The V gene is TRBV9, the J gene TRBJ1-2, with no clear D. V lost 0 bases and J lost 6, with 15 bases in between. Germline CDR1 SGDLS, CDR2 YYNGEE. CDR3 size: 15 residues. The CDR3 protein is CASSVDGPPSDGYTF. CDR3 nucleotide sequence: TGTGCCAGCAGCGTAGATGGGCCCCCGAGCGATGGCTACACCTTC.

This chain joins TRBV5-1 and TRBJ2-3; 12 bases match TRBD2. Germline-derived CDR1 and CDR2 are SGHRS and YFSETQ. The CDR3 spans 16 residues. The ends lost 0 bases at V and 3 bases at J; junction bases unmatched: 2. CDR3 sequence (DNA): TGCGCCAGCAGCTTGGGGCTAGCGGGAGGGACAGATACGCAGTATTTT. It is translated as CASSLGLAGGTDTQYF.

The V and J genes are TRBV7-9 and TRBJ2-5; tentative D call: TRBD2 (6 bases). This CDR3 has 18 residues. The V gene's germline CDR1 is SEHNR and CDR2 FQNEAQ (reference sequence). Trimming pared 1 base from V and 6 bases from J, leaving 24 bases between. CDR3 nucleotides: TGTGCCAGCAGCTTAGGATCGGCTAGCGTCGGAGCTACAAAGACCCAGTACTTC. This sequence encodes CASSLGSASVGATKTQYF.

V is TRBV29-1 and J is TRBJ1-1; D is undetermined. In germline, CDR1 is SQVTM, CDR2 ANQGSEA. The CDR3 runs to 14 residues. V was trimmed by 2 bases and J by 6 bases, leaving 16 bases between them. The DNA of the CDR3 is TGCAGCGTTGAAAGGACGGGGAGTTTGGCTGAAGCTTTCTTT. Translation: CSVERTGSLAEAFF.

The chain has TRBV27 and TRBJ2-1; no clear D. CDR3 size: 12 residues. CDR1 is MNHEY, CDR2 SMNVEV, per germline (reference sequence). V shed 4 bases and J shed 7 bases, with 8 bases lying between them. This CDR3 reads CASSSLRNEQFF. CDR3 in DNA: TGTGCCAGCAGTTCCCTAAGGAATGAGCAGTTCTTC.

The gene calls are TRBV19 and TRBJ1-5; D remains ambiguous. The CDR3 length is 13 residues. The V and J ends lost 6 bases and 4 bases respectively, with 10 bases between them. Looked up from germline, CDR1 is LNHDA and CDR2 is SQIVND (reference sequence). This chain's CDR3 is CASRAALNQPQHF. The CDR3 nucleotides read TGTGCCAGTAGGGCAGCGTTGAATCAGCCCCAGCATTTT. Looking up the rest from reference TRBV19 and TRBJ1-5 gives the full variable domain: DGGITQSPKYLFRKEGQNVTLSCEQNLNHDAMYWYRQDPGQGLRLIYYSQIVNDFQKGDIAEGYSVSREKKESFPLTVTSAQKNPTAFYLCASRAALNQPQHFGDGTRLSIL.

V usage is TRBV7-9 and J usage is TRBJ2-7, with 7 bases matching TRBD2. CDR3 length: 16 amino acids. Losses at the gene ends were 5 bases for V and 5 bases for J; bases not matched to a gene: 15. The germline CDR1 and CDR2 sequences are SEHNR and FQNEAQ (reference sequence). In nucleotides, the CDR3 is TGTGCCAGCAGCGCAGAGTGGGGGGGGATCCCCCACGAGCAGTACTTC. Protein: CASSAEWGGIPHEQYF.

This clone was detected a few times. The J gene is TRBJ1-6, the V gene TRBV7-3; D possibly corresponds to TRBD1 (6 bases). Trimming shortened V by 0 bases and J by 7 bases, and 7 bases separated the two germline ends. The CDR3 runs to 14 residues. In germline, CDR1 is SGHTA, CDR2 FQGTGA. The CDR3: CASSLTQGNSPLHF. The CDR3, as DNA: TGTGCCAGCAGCTTAACCCAGGGGAATTCACCCCTCCACTTT.

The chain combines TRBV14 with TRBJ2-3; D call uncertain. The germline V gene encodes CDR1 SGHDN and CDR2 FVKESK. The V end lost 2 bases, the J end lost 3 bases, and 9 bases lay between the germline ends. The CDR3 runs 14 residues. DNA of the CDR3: TGTGCCAGCAGCCAAAGGGTGGTGACAGATACGCAGTATTTT. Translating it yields CASSQRVVTDTQYF.

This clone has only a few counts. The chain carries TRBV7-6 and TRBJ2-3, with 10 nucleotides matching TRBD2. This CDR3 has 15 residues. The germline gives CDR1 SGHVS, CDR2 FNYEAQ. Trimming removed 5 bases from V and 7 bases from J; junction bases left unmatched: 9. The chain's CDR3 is CASSPSGGVQNTQYF. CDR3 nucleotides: TGTGCCAGCAGCCCGAGCGGGGGGGTCCAAAATACGCAGTATTTT.

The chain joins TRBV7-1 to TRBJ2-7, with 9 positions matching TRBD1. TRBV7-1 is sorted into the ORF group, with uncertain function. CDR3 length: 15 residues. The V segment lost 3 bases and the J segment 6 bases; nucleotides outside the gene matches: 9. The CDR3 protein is CASSSRPGQGSEQYF. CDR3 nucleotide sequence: TGTGCCAGCAGCTCGCGACCGGGACAGGGTTCCGAGCAGTACTTC.

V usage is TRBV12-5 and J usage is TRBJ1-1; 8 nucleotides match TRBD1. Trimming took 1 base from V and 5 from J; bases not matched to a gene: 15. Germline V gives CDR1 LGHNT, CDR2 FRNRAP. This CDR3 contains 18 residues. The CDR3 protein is CASGLDQTGQGEGTEAFF. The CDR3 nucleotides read TGTGCTAGTGGTTTGGATCAAACAGGACAGGGAGAGGGGACTGAAGCTTTCTTT.

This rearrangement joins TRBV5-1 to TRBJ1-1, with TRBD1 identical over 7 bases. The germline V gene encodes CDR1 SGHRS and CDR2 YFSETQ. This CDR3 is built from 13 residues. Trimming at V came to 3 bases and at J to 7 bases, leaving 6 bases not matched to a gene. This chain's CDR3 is CASSSTTGHEAFF. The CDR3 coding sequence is TGCGCCAGCAGCTCGACGACAGGGCATGAAGCTTTCTTT. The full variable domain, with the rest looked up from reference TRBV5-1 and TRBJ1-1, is KAGVTQTPRYLIKTRGQQVTLSCSPISGHRSVSWYQQTPGQGLQFLFEYFSETQRNKGNFPGRFSGRQFSNSRSEMNVSTLELGDSALYLCASSSTTGHEAFFGQGTRLTVV.

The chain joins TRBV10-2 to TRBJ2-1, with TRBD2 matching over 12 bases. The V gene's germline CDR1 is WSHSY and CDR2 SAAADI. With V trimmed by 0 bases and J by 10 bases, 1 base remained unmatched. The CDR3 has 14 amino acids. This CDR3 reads CASSESGTSGEQFF. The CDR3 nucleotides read TGCGCCAGCAGTGAGTCTGGGACTAGCGGGGAGCAGTTCTTC.

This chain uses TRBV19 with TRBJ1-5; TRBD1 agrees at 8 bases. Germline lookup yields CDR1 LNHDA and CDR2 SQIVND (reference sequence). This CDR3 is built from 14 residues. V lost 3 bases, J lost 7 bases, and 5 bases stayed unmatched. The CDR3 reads CASSIRGTGQPQHF. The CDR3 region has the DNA TGTGCCAGTAGTATTCGAGGGACAGGCCAGCCCCAGCATTTT.

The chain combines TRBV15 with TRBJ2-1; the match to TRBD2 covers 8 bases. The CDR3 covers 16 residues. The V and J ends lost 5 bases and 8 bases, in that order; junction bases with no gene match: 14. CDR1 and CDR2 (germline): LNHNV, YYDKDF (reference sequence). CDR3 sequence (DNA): TGTGCCACCAGCGGGGACCTTAGCGGGACTTTCTATGAGCAGTTCTTC. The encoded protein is CATSGDLSGTFYEQFF.

The CDR3 nucleotides are TGTGCTAGTGGTTTGGTACTGGGTCGGACGAGCTCCTACGAGCAGTACTTC. It translates to CASGLVLGRTSSYEQYF. The V gene is TRBV12-5, the J gene TRBJ2-7; no clear D. V dropped 0 bases and J dropped 0 bases, with 15 bases sitting between them. Germline CDR1 reads LGHNT; CDR2 reads FRNRAP. The CDR3 has 17 amino acids.